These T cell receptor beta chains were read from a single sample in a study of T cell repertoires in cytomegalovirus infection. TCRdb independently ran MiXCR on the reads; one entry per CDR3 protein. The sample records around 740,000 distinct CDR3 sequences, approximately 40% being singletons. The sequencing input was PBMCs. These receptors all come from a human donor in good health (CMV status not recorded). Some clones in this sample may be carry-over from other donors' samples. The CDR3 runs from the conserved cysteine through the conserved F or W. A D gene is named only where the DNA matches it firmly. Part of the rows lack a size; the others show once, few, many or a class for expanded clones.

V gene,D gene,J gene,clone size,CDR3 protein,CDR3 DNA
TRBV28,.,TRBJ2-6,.,CASSTFRLSGANVLTF,TGTGCCAGCAGTACTTTCAGGTTGTCTGGGGCCAACGTCCTGACTTTC
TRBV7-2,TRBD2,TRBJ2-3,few,CASSRSTSGGYTQYF,TGTGCCAGCAGCCGATCGACTAGCGGGGGTTATACGCAGTATTTT
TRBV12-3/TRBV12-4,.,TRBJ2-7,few,CASSFGTYEQYF,TGTGCCAGCAGTTTTGGAACCTACGAGCAGTACTTC
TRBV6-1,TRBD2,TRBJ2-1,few,CASSRRTSDGINNEQFF,TGTGCCAGCAGCCGCCGAACTAGCGACGGGATCAACAATGAGCAGTTCTTC
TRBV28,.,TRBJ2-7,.,CASSPTGQVSYEQYF,TGTGCCAGCAGTCCTACCGGGCAGGTCTCCTACGAGCAGTACTTC
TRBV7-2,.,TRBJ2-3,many,CASSLVGMDTQYF,TGTGCCAGCAGCTTAGTTGGGATGGATACGCAGTATTTT
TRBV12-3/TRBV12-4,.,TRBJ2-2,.,CASSFPPDRKYGELFF,TGTGCCAGCAGTTTCCCCCCCGACAGGAAGTATGGGGAGCTGTTTTTT
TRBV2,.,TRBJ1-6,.,CASMVIEHYNSPLHF,TGTGCCAGCATGGTTATAGAGCACTATAATTCACCCCTCCACTTT
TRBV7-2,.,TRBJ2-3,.,CASSSRTANTYTQYF,TGTGCCAGCAGCTCCCGGACAGCTAACACATATACGCAGTATTTT
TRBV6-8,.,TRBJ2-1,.,CASSYSRSGFYNEQFF,TGTGCCAGCAGTTACTCGCGTAGCGGCTTCTACAATGAGCAGTTCTTC
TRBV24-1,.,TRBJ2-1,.,CATSPSGSSYNEQFF,TGTGCCACCAGTCCGAGCGGAAGCTCCTACAATGAGCAGTTCTTC
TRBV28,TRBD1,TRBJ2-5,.,CASSPDRDRKTQYF,TGTGCCAGCAGTCCCGACAGGGATAGGAAGACCCAGTACTTC
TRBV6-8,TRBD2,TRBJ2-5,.,CASSYSRGGGGETQYF,TGTGCCAGCAGTTACTCGCGGGGGGGAGGTGGTGAGACCCAGTACTTC
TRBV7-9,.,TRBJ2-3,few,CASSLATANLTDTQYF,TGTGCCAGCAGCTTAGCAACAGCGAATTTAACAGATACGCAGTATTTT